This TCR beta chain is drawn from a study of blood T cells in healthy people across ages. A second PCR, run for roughly 7 to 12 cycles, used a sample-barcoded 5' primer plus a J-beta primer mix. There were at least 3 million CDR3-containing paired-end reads obtained from each sample. From the 5' RACE reads, TCRdb called clonotypes with MiXCR, one entry per CDR3 protein. This sample has approximately 880,000 distinct CDR3 sequences; 40% to 60% occur once, and the top ten carry roughly an eighth. Trimming shortened V by 3 bases and J by 10 bases, and 9 bases separated the two germline ends. Germline assignment: CDR1 DFQATT and CDR2 SNEGSKA (reference sequence). This CDR3 region has 10 residues. This clonotype is a singleton in its sample.

The receptor was derived from a man aged 25-45 years in good health. The J gene is TRBJ1-1, the V gene TRBV20-1, with D hard to call. Sequences were obtained from blood. CDR3 loop: CSASLRLAFF. The CDR3 DNA sequence: TGCAGTGCTAGTTTGAGGTTAGCTTTCTTT.